This TCR beta chain originates from a study of cytomegalovirus exposure and HLA in healthy donors. Overall study: A preliminary data release comprised roughly 85 million unique TCRs obtained from HLA-typed donors.

PCR employed 60 Vbeta and 13 Jbeta primers. TCRdb's copy holds only in-frame clones and misses some; the assay was immunoSEQ multiplex PCR. Of some 140,000 clones in the sample, over 75% were seen once. V lost 3 bases to trimming and J lost 7 bases, with 13 bases between them. The CDR3 is made up of 14 amino acids. CDR1 is KGHSH and CDR2 is LQKENI in the germline V gene. The study, taken as a whole, reports: Later analysis found that TCR beta chains associated with HLA were more clonally expanded than other, equally common chains. Later analysis suggested links between common viral pathogens and several top significant clusters.

On this clone itself: The antigen is not known.

The chain carries TRBV18 and TRBJ1-5; tentatively, D is TRBD1 (6 bases). The receptor was isolated from a man younger than 40 in good health. The sequenced sample consisted of PBMCs. CDR3 amino acids: CASSPRTEEQPQHF. CDR3 bases: TGTGCCAGCTCACCTAGGACAGAGGAGCAGCCCCAGCATTTT.